The 12 T cell receptor beta chains below were found in one sample sequenced in a study of shared clonotypes between healthy human individuals. TCRdb keeps only in-frame clones here, not all; method: immunoSEQ multiplex PCR. In the table there are about 550,000 clones, about 95% of which are singletons. The naive CD8 fraction comprised CD45RO-negative cells positively selected for CCR7 and excluded terminally differentiated effector memory CD45RA+ cells. The sequencing input was naive CD8+ T cells sorted from blood. These receptors originate from a woman in her 30s in good health.

About this clone itself: At the DNA level, this CDR3 is encoded by other sequences in the same sample as well. V usage is TRBV5-5 and J usage is TRBJ2-7, with D perhaps TRBD1 (7 bases). The V gene's germline CDR1 is SGHKS and CDR2 YYEKEE (reference sequence). The CDR3 is 14 residues long. Trimming left V 3 bases short and J 2 bases short, with 12 bases between. In DNA, the CDR3 is TGTGCCAGCAGCTGGGGGGACAGTCCCTACGAGCAGTACTTC. It yields the protein CASSWGDSPYEQYF.

The chain combines TRBV28 with TRBJ2-3; the match to TRBD2 covers 10 bases. V lost 2 bases and J lost 0; bases outside the gene matches: 14. The germline V gene encodes CDR1 MDHEN and CDR2 SYDVKM. This CDR3 has 20 amino acids. CDR3 in DNA: TGTGCCAGCAGTTTAACGGCCAGCGGGAGGGCCCGTGATAGCACAGATACGCAGTATTTT. Protein product: CASSLTASGRARDSTDTQYF.

This chain joins TRBV6-5 and TRBJ2-1; TRBD2 agrees at 8 bases. The V segment lost 2 bases and the J segment 8 bases; nucleotides outside the gene matches: 8. The CDR3 loop spans 15 amino acids. CDR1 is MNHEY and CDR2 is SVGAGI in the germline V gene. The CDR3 sequence is CASSYGLALSDEQFF. As DNA, the CDR3 is TGTGCCAGCAGTTACGGACTAGCCCTTTCGGATGAGCAGTTCTTC.

The genes are TRBV7-6 and TRBJ1-1; 10 bases line up with TRBD1. With V trimmed by 5 bases and J by 3 bases, 9 bases remained unmatched. Germline loops: CDR1 SGHVS, CDR2 FNYEAQ. This CDR3 region has 16 residues. The CDR3 is CASSPREGTGDTEAFF. In DNA form, the CDR3 reads TGTGCCAGCAGCCCACGCGAGGGGACAGGGGACACTGAAGCTTTCTTT.

The chain couples TRBV6-5 to TRBJ2-7; unclear D gene. The CDR3 covers 12 residues. Deletions cut 6 bases from V and 0 bases from J, with 6 bases between. Germline CDR1 and CDR2: MNHEY and SVGAGI. Written as DNA, the CDR3 is TGTGCCAGCAGGGACGTCTCCTACGAGCAGTACTTC. Amino acids: CASRDVSYEQYF.

This clone occurred once. The chain employs TRBV9 and TRBJ2-2; tentative D call: TRBD2 (7 bases). The CDR3 contains 20 residues. CDR1 is SGDLS and CDR2 is YYNGEE in the germline V gene. Trimming took off 4 bases at V and 11 bases at J, with 36 bases between the two ends. CDR3 loop: CASSRSPPFKGEGPRGELFF. The CDR3 DNA reads as TGTGCCAGCAGCCGTAGTCCCCCTTTTAAGGGGGAGGGCCCTCGTGGTGAGCTGTTTTTT.

This clone was observed once. The chain couples TRBV27 to TRBJ2-5, with D perhaps matching TRBD2 (5 bases). Judging by the DNA end, TRBJ2-7 fits better; the J call may be wrong. Germline-derived CDR1 and CDR2 are MNHEY and SMNVEV (reference sequence). The CDR3 is 14 residues long. The CDR3: CASSPLGPAYEQYF. CDR3 nucleotides: TGTGCCAGCAGTCCACTAGGCCCAGCCTACGAGCAGTACTTC.

This sequence joins TRBV9 and TRBJ2-1, with D tentatively TRBD1 (6 bases). Germline V gene sequence: CDR1 SGDLS, CDR2 YYNGEE. V was cut by 0 bases and J by 7 bases, with 11 bases left in between. The CDR3 loop spans 14 amino acids. For the CDR3, the DNA is TGTGCCAGCAGCGTAGAGGCAGGGGCTAATGAGCAGTTCTTC. It is translated as CASSVEAGANEQFF. Full variable domain (rest looked up from reference TRBV9 and TRBJ2-1): DSGVTQTPKHLITATGQRVTLRCSPRSGDLSVYWYQQSLDQGLQFLIQYYNGEERAKGNILERFSAQQFPDLHSELNLSSLELGDSALYFCASSVEAGANEQFFGPGTRLTVL.

This chain joins TRBV2 and TRBJ1-5; possibly TRBD1 for D (5 bases). From germline, CDR1 is SNHLY and CDR2 FYNNEI. V was trimmed by 6 bases and J by 3 bases, leaving 15 bases between them. The CDR3 runs to 15 residues. CDR3 in DNA: TGTGCCAGCAGGTGGGGGGGAGACAACAATCAGCCCCAGCATTTT. Translating gives CASRWGGDNNQPQHF.

The chain employs TRBV13 and TRBJ2-7; 8 nucleotides align to TRBD2. After removal of 5 bases from V and 5 bases from J, the junction contained 8 bases not matched to a gene. CDR3 length: 14 amino acids. Germline V gene sequence: CDR1 PRHDT, CDR2 FYEKMQ (reference sequence). The DNA of the CDR3 is TGTGCCAGCAGCCCAGGACTAGCTCCCCACGAGCAGTACTTC. Amino acid sequence: CASSPGLAPHEQYF.

The rearrangement links TRBV5-6 to TRBJ2-2, with D uncertain. The germline V gene has CDR1 SGHDT and CDR2 YYEEEE. V was pared by 1 base and J by 3 bases, with 7 bases between. The CDR3 extends over 14 amino acids. CDR3 DNA sequence: TGTGCCAGCAGCTTGATACCGGACACCGGGGAGCTGTTTTTT. Residues: CASSLIPDTGELFF. Together with reference TRBV5-6 and TRBJ2-2, the CDR3 gives the full variable domain: DAGVTQSPTHLIKTRGQQVTLRCSPKSGHDTVSWYQQALGQGPQFIFQYYEEEERQRGNFPDRFSGHQFPNYSSELNVNALLLGDSALYLCASSLIPDTGELFFGEGSRLTVL.

In its sample, this clone was seen once. The chain combines TRBV9 with TRBJ2-7; perhaps TRBD2 as D (5 bases). The CDR3 sequence is 12 residues long. Germline V gene sequence: CDR1 SGDLS, CDR2 YYNGEE. With 3 bases removed from V and 5 bases from J, the gap between germline ends came to 9 bases. The CDR3 DNA follows: TGTGCCAGCAGCGCCTCCGGGGACGAGCAGTACTTC. Its translation is CASSASGDEQYF.